These T cell receptor beta chains were read from a single sample in a study of beta chain features in type 1 diabetes. Profiled with immunoSEQ multiplex PCR; TCRdb holds only in-frame clones, not every one. Counted here are over 150,000 clones, approximately 13% occurring once; the ten biggest clones make up 0.55% to 0.8%. The sample consisted of central memory CD4+ T cells from blood. These receptors were obtained from a woman between 18 and 29 years old in good health. Each CDR3 is given with its conserved first and last residue. The D gene is left open where the match is weak. Not all rows give a size; the values are once, few, many and, for expanded clones, a class.

D: -; J: TRBJ2-3; size: few; V: TRBV15; CDR3: CATSRGADTQYF; DNA: TGTGCCACCAGCAGAGGCGCAGATACGCAGTATTTT
D: -; J: TRBJ1-2; size: few; V: TRBV29-1; CDR3: CSVDRGYVGYTF; DNA: TGCAGCGTTGATCGGGGGTATGTGGGCTACACCTTC
D: -; J: TRBJ2-1; size: -; V: TRBV27; CDR3: CASSLFGSYNEQFF; DNA: TGTGCCAGCAGTTTATTCGGGAGTTACAATGAGCAGTTCTTC
D: TRBD1; J: TRBJ1-1; size: few; V: TRBV7-3; CDR3: CASSLTRDRETEAFF; DNA: TGTGCCAGCAGCTTGACCCGGGACAGGGAGACTGAAGCTTTCTTT
D: TRBD1; J: TRBJ2-1; size: -; V: TRBV18; CDR3: CASSPPDRASNEQFF; DNA: TGTGCCAGCTCACCACCGGACAGGGCGTCCAATGAGCAGTTCTTC
D: TRBD2; J: TRBJ2-7; size: few; V: TRBV10-3; CDR3: CAIMSTSDLSYEQYF; DNA: TGTGCCATCATGAGCACTAGCGATCTCTCCTACGAGCAGTACTTC
D: -; J: TRBJ2-3; size: -; V: TRBV18; CDR3: CASSPREDTQYF; DNA: TGTGCCAGCTCACCTCGAGAAGATACGCAGTATTTT
D: -; J: TRBJ2-7; size: -; V: TRBV19; CDR3: CASSAGSTLTREQYF; DNA: TGTGCCAGTAGTGCGGGATCTACTCTAACGAGGGAGCAGTACTTC
D: TRBD1; J: TRBJ2-2; size: many; V: TRBV29-1; CDR3: CSVDPGQGAQGELFF; DNA: TGCAGCGTAGATCCGGGACAGGGGGCGCAGGGGGAGCTGTTTTTT
D: -; J: TRBJ2-7; size: many; V: TRBV29-1; CDR3: CSGSYRRDEQYF; DNA: TGCAGCGGGAGCTACAGGAGGGACGAGCAGTACTTC
D: -; J: TRBJ1-1; size: few; V: TRBV19; CDR3: CASRRSGGADTEAFF; DNA: TGTGCCAGTAGGAGGTCGGGGGGGGCGGACACTGAAGCTTTCTTT
D: TRBD1; J: TRBJ1-1; size: few; V: TRBV10-3; CDR3: CANSQGADTEAFF; DNA: TGTGCCAACTCACAGGGGGCAGACACTGAAGCTTTCTTT
D: TRBD2; J: TRBJ2-7; size: -; V: TRBV29-1; CDR3: CSVSRDYNSYEQYF; DNA: TGCAGCGTCTCCCGGGACTATAACTCCTACGAGCAGTACTTC
D: TRBD2; J: TRBJ2-2; size: few; V: TRBV19; CDR3: CAGGGNTGELFF; DNA: TGTGCCGGGGGGGGGAACACCGGGGAGCTGTTTTTT
D: -; J: TRBJ2-5; size: -; V: TRBV5-5; CDR3: CASSLFLVRGLQETQYF; DNA: TGTGCCAGCAGCTTGTTCTTGGTACGAGGACTCCAAGAGACCCAGTACTTC